This passage covers 31 T cell receptor beta chains from one sample sequenced in a study of post-analysis software for immune sequencing data. General study points: Higher frequency in patients than in controls was seen for about five TRBV segments, with TRBV5-6, TRBV5-1 and TRBV20-1 among them.

These receptors are not linked to any known antigen. Unique molecular identifiers had been added to the TCR beta cDNA libraries. MiXCR, applied by TCRdb to the PCR reads, yields one record per CDR3 protein. The data hold hundreds of thousands of distinct CDR3 sequences, with approximately 60% observed a single time. Material for sequencing was blood. These receptor sequences come from a girl aged 2 to 10 with multiple sclerosis.

The chain employs TRBV6-6 and TRBJ2-6; D uncertain. This CDR3 has 15 residues. Germline CDR1 reads MNHNY; CDR2 reads SVGAGI (reference sequence). Trimming left V 6 bases short and J 2 bases short, with 11 bases between. In nucleotides, the CDR3 is TGTGCCAGCAGCCCAAGTGACCCTGGGGCCAACGTCCTGACTTTC. It yields the protein CASSPSDPGANVLTF.

J is TRBJ1-1 and V is TRBV11-2, with D possibly being TRBD1 (6 bases). The V and J ends lost 6 bases and 2 bases respectively, with 19 bases between them. The CDR3 loop spans 16 amino acids. Germline V gene sequence: CDR1 SGHAT, CDR2 FQNNGV. The CDR3 DNA reads TGTGCCAGCAGGAGTCGGACAGCCCCGATTAACACTGAAGCTTTCTTT. Translating gives CASRSRTAPINTEAFF.

This clonotype appeared a few times. The chain carries TRBV7-9 and TRBJ1-2; D is unclear. The germline V gene encodes CDR1 SEHNR and CDR2 FQNEAQ (reference sequence). V was shortened by 5 bases and J by 3 bases, with 13 bases between the two germline ends. The CDR3 covers 14 residues. The CDR3 nucleotides read TGTGCCAGCAGCCTACCGACGACCTACTATGGCTACACCTTC. This translates into CASSLPTTYYGYTF.

Concerning this clonotype: The germline gene is not matched at one end of the junction; a read error may be the cause. This chain uses TRBV6-6 with TRBJ2-1; 7 positions match TRBD1. This CDR3 contains 14 residues. Germline V gene sequence: CDR1 MNHNY, CDR2 SVGAGI (reference sequence). The CDR3 reads CASRGTETYNEQFF. The CDR3 DNA reads as TGTGCAAGCAGGGGGACCGAGACCTACAATGAGCAGTTCTTC.

The chain employs TRBV29-1 and TRBJ2-4; D uncertain. V was cut by 2 bases and J by 5 bases, with 10 bases left in between. Germline loops: CDR1 SQVTM, CDR2 ANQGSEA. This CDR3 comprises 13 residues. In nucleotides, the CDR3 is TGCAGCGTTGAATTGGGTAGGGAAAACATTCAGTACTTC. Protein sequence: CSVELGRENIQYF.

The CDR3 region has the DNA TGTGCCAGCAGTTACCGAACAGGCCAAGAGACCCAGTACTTC. Its protein is CASSYRTGQETQYF. The genes are TRBV6-5 and TRBJ2-5, with D tentatively TRBD1 (5 bases). Germline CDR1 MNHEY, CDR2 SVGAGI. Trimming cost V 2 bases and J 1 base, with 8 bases left between them. CDR3 length: 14 residues.

Of note for this clonotype: The junction departs from germline at one end; a sequencing error may be responsible. The chain links TRBV24-1 to TRBJ2-1; TRBD1 might be the D (5 bases). This CDR3 contains 15 residues. Germline V gene lookup returns CDR1 KGHDR and CDR2 SFDVKD. This CDR3 reads CVTSDPDTYYNEQFF. The CDR3, as DNA: TGTGTCACCAGTGACCCGGACACTTACTACAATGAGCAGTTCTTC.

The chain couples TRBV6-6 to TRBJ1-2, with D maybe TRBD1 (6 bases). CDR1 and CDR2 (germline): MNHNY, SVGAGI (reference sequence). The V end was cut by 3 bases, the J end by 5 bases, with 19 bases between. The CDR3 is 16 residues long. The CDR3 nucleotides are TGTGCCAGCAGTTATTCACCACAGGGTTCGTTTTATGGCTACACCTTC. Residues: CASSYSPQGSFYGYTF.

The chain is built from TRBV27 and TRBJ2-4, with TRBD1 identical over 9 bases. The J call is uncertain, as TRBJ2-7 better fits the DNA end. In germline, CDR1 is MNHEY, CDR2 SMNVEV (reference sequence). CDR3 size: 14 residues. The CDR3 loop reads CASSLTGGITEQYF. DNA for the CDR3: TGTGCCAGCAGTTTAACAGGGGGCATAACCGAGCAGTACTTC.

This clonotype was detected a few times. This chain uses TRBV6-5 with TRBJ1-2; D might be TRBD1 (6 bases). Germline CDR1 MNHEY, CDR2 SVGAGI. The CDR3 runs 13 residues. Trimming pared 5 bases from V and 8 bases from J, leaving 15 bases between. CDR3: CASSVQGRRGYTF. CDR3 DNA: TGTGCCAGCAGTGTCCAGGGGCGGAGGGGCTACACCTTC.

The chain employs TRBV2 and TRBJ2-7, with TRBD1 matching over 8 bases. Trimming cost V 3 bases and J 2 bases; bases outside gene matches: 3. The CDR3 has 14 residues. Germline-derived CDR1 and CDR2 are SNHLY and FYNNEI. As DNA, the CDR3 is TGTGCCAGCAGTGAGGTGACAGGGGCCTACGAGCAGTACTTC. This sequence encodes CASSEVTGAYEQYF.

The gene calls are TRBV6-4 and TRBJ2-3; no clear D. The V end was cut by 0 bases, the J end by 2 bases, with 9 bases between. The CDR3 contains 15 residues. Germline V gene sequence: CDR1 MRHNA, CDR2 SNTAGT. The CDR3 here is CASSDSSVATDTQYF. CDR3 in DNA: TGTGCCAGCAGTGACTCGAGTGTCGCCACAGATACGCAGTATTTT.

This chain connects TRBV5-5 to TRBJ2-5, with D possibly being TRBD1 (5 bases). The V gene lost 0 bases and the J gene lost 4 bases, with 25 bases spanning the gap. The length of the CDR3 is 19 residues. Germline CDR1 is SGHKS and CDR2 is YYEKEE (reference sequence). The CDR3 is CASSLAQGWSSIMRETQYF. The DNA for the CDR3 is TGTGCCAGCAGCTTGGCTCAGGGCTGGTCTTCAATCATGCGAGAGACCCAGTACTTC. Supplemented by reference TRBV5-5 and TRBJ2-5, the full variable domain reads DAGVTQSPTHLIKTRGQQVTLRCSPISGHKSVSWYQQVLGQGPQFIFQYYEKEERGRGNFPDRFSARQFPNYSSELNVNALLLGDSALYLCASSLAQGWSSIMRETQYFGPGTRLLVL.

Only a few counts were recorded for this clonotype. The CDR3 loop is CASTTSSGRPYEQYF. In DNA, the CDR3 is TGTGCCAGCACCACTTCTAGCGGGCGACCCTACGAGCAGTACTTC. V usage is TRBV12-3 or TRBV12-4 and J usage is TRBJ2-7; 8 bases line up with TRBD2. There are 15 residues in the CDR3. V lost 7 bases and J lost 2; bases outside the gene matches: 10.

In its sample, this clonotype was seen a few times. The gene calls are TRBV27 and TRBJ2-1; TRBD1 matches 11 bases. With 2 bases clipped from V and 4 bases from J, the junction kept 4 bases outside the gene matches. Germline V gene lookup returns CDR1 MNHEY and CDR2 SMNVEV (reference sequence). CDR3 length equals 16 residues. The CDR3: CASSLVGDRGYNEQFF. CDR3 in DNA: TGTGCCAGCAGTTTAGTTGGGGACAGGGGGTACAATGAGCAGTTCTTC.

The chain uses TRBV7-9 and TRBJ2-3; 12 positions match TRBD2. Germline CDR1 and CDR2: SEHNR and FQNEAQ (reference sequence). With V trimmed by 8 bases and J by 5 bases, 11 bases remained unmatched. This CDR3 is 16 amino acids long. The CDR3 here is CASGPRTSGVKDTQYF. Written as DNA, the CDR3 is TGTGCCAGCGGACCTAGGACTAGCGGGGTTAAAGATACGCAGTATTTT.

In its sample, this clonotype was seen once. J is TRBJ2-2 and V is TRBV7-6; D unclear. This CDR3 has 14 amino acids. The V and J ends lost 5 bases and 3 bases respectively, with 10 bases between them. Germline CDR1 reads SGHVS; CDR2 reads FNYEAQ. CDR3 nucleotide sequence: TGTGCCAGCAGCCCCGCCCCGTACACCGGGGAGCTGTTTTTT. Translating gives CASSPAPYTGELFF.

The chain joins TRBV12-3 or TRBV12-4 to TRBJ2-5; D not certain. This CDR3 is 13 amino acids long. V was cut by 2 bases and J by 2 bases, with 6 bases left in between. The CDR3 spells CASSLLVQETQYF. The CDR3 nucleotides read TGTGCCAGCAGTTTATTGGTTCAAGAGACCCAGTACTTC.

The V gene is TRBV9, the J gene TRBJ2-1; the D gene is possibly TRBD2 (5 bases). The ends were cut back, 0 bases at V and 9 bases at J, with 16 bases in the middle. This CDR3 is built from 15 residues. CDR1 SGDLS and CDR2 YYNGEE come from the germline V gene. In DNA form, the CDR3 reads TGTGCCAGCAGCGTAGGTGGTGGGAGAGACGCTGAGCAGTTCTTC. Encoded protein: CASSVGGGRDAEQFF.

The CDR3 reads CASIAVGARDTQYF. DNA for the CDR3: TGTGCCAGCATAGCGGTGGGGGCTCGAGATACGCAGTATTTT. The gene calls are TRBV6-2 or TRBV6-3 and TRBJ2-3, with D perhaps assigned TRBD1 or TRBD2 (6 bases each). This CDR3 contains 14 residues. Between the trimmed V and J ends, which lost 7 bases and 5 bases, there was a span of 16 bases. Germline CDR1 reads MNHEY; CDR2 reads SVGEGT.

This chain connects TRBV7-2 to TRBJ2-1, with TRBD2 matching over 11 bases. Germline lookup yields CDR1 SGHTA and CDR2 FQGNSA. The CDR3 totals 16 residues. Unmatched junction bases numbered 4, after V lost 4 bases and J lost 2 bases. CDR3 protein: CASSYSGGAPYNEQFF. The CDR3 DNA reads TGTGCCAGCAGCTATAGCGGGGGGGCCCCCTACAATGAGCAGTTCTTC.

This chain joins TRBV10-3 and TRBJ2-1; tentatively, D is TRBD2 (8 bases). The CDR3 has 19 amino acids. From germline, CDR1 is ENHRY and CDR2 SYGVKD. Trimming pared 6 bases from V and 4 bases from J, leaving 28 bases between. The CDR3 spells CAISGTEGRLSGGYNEQFF. The CDR3 region has the DNA TGTGCCATCAGCGGGACAGAGGGACGACTGAGCGGGGGTTACAATGAGCAGTTCTTC.

This clonotype has just a few counts. The chain carries TRBV12-3 or TRBV12-4 and TRBJ1-2; TRBD1 matches at 9 bases. V dropped 6 bases and J dropped 6; count of bases not matched to a gene: 8. The CDR3 totals 14 residues. The CDR3 coding sequence is TGTGCCAGCAGATTAACAGGGGGCGTAGATGGCTACACCTTC. Its protein product is CASRLTGGVDGYTF.

The rearrangement uses TRBV28 and TRBJ2-7; no definite D call. The V end lost 4 bases, the J end lost 4 bases, and 11 bases lay between the germline ends. This CDR3 is built from 13 residues. The germline V gene has CDR1 MDHEN and CDR2 SYDVKM. The CDR3 reads CASSSSDGYEQYF. The CDR3 nucleotides read TGTGCCAGCAGTTCCTCGGACGGATACGAGCAGTACTTC.

The chain uses TRBV7-2 and TRBJ1-5, with 10 bases aligning to TRBD1. The CDR3 consists of 15 residues. The V gene's germline CDR1 is SGHTA and CDR2 FQGNSA. V lost 5 bases and J lost 5; bases outside the gene matches: 6. The CDR3 nucleotides are TGTGCCAGCAGCACCGGGACAGGGGAGTATCAGCCCCAGCATTTT. Its protein product is CASSTGTGEYQPQHF.

This chain joins TRBV20-1 and TRBJ2-7; 8 bases map to TRBD1. J gave up 3 bases and V 2 bases, and 12 bases lay outside the gene matches. Per germline, CDR1 DFQATT and CDR2 SNEGSKA (reference sequence). The CDR3 has 16 amino acids. The CDR3 region is CSARPSRQGPYYEQYF. The CDR3 region has the DNA TGCAGTGCTAGACCGTCTAGACAGGGGCCCTACTACGAGCAGTACTTC.

The genes are TRBV6-5 and TRBJ2-7; no clear D. Between the trimmed V and J ends, which lost 2 bases and 0 bases, there was a span of 11 bases. This CDR3 contains 15 residues. Germline values: CDR1 MNHEY, CDR2 SVGAGI. DNA of the CDR3: TGTGCCAGCAGTTACCGCAGGCTGAGCTCCTACGAGCAGTACTTC. Translating it yields CASSYRRLSSYEQYF.

J is TRBJ2-5 and V is TRBV11-2, with D perhaps TRBD1 (6 bases). Between the trimmed V and J ends, which lost 4 bases and 2 bases, there was a span of 14 bases. The germline gives CDR1 SGHAT, CDR2 FQNNGV. This CDR3 is built from 15 residues. Here the CDR3 DNA reads TGTGCCAGCAGCTCCACTCGAGGACAGCAAGAGACCCAGTACTTC. It yields the protein CASSSTRGQQETQYF.

The rearrangement joins TRBV20-1 to TRBJ2-3; D might be TRBD1 or TRBD2, each matching 6 bases. This CDR3 contains 13 residues. The V end lost 6 bases, the J end lost 6 bases, and 16 bases lay between the germline ends. Germline lookup yields CDR1 DFQATT and CDR2 SNEGSKA (reference sequence). CDR3 sequence (DNA): TGCAGTGCGGGCGGCAGGGGACTGGATACGCAGTATTTT. Its translation is CSAGGRGLDTQYF.

The chain combines TRBV12-3 or TRBV12-4 with TRBJ1-5; 7 bases align to TRBD1. This CDR3 has 16 amino acids. J was trimmed by 7 bases and V by 2 bases; bases with no gene match: 11. The CDR3: CASSLRGQGATQPQHF. In nucleotides, the CDR3 is TGTGCCAGCAGTTTAAGGGGGCAGGGAGCAACGCAGCCCCAGCATTTT.

The chain uses TRBV2 and TRBJ2-3, with 8 bases identical to TRBD1. The germline gives CDR1 SNHLY, CDR2 FYNNEI. With 10 bases clipped from V and 1 base from J, the junction kept 4 bases outside the gene matches. The CDR3 is 13 amino acids. CDR3 nucleotides: TGTGCCATAACGGGACAGGGCACAGATACGCAGTATTTT. It translates to CAITGQGTDTQYF.